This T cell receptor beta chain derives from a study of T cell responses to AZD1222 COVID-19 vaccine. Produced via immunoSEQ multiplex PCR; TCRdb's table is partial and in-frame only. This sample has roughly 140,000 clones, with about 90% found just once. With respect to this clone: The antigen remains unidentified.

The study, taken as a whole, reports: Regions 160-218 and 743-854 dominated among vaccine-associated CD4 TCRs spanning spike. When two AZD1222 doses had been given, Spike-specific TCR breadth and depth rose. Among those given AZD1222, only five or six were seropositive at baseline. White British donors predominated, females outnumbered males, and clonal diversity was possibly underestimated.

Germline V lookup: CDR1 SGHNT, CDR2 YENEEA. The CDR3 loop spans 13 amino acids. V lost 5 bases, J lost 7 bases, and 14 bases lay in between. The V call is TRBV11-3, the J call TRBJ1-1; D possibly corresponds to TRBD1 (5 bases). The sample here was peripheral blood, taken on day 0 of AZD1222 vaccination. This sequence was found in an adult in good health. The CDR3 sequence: CASSQTQRGEAFF. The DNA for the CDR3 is TGTGCCAGCAGCCAAACCCAAAGGGGTGAAGCTTTCTTT.